One and the same sample provided the 7 T cell receptor beta chains below, sequenced in a study of vaccination and CD4 T cells after COVID-19. Cultured CD4+ T cells had their DNA profiled by the Oncomine TCR Beta short-read assay. TCRdb itself ran the PCR reads through MiXCR, one entry per CDR3 protein. The table has thousands of distinct CDR3 sequences, approximately 35% seen once; the top ten hold roughly two fifths. Treatment defined: approximately 9-day PBMC culture with coronavirus spike peptide pools or control peptides (ViraFEST assay). The unexposed donor gave CD4+ T cells before the COVID-19 pandemic (2011-2018). Which antigens these TCRs recognize remains unknown. Sample: CD4+ T cells from blood, cultured in vitro. Receptors were obtained from a human donor in good health.

Here the CDR3 DNA reads TGTGCCAGCAGTTACGTACAGGCCCCTAACTATGGCTACACCTTC. Translated, it gives CASSYVQAPNYGYTF. The V gene is TRBV6-5, the J gene TRBJ1-2; D perhaps matches TRBD1 (5 bases). Trimming removed 2 bases from V and 0 bases from J, with 10 bases in between. Germline V gene data show CDR1 as MNHEY and CDR2 as SVGAGI. The CDR3 is made up of 15 amino acids.

This rearrangement joins TRBV6-1 to TRBJ1-2, with TRBD1 matching over 10 bases. Losses at the gene ends were 0 bases for V and 4 bases for J; bases not matched to a gene: 2. This CDR3 region has 15 residues. Germline CDR1 MNHNS, CDR2 SASEGT. The CDR3 loop is CASSEATGGLYGYTF. As DNA, the CDR3 is TGTGCCAGCAGTGAAGCGACAGGGGGCCTCTATGGCTACACCTTC.

There are a few counts of this clonotype. The genes are TRBV6-2 or TRBV6-3 and TRBJ2-6; TRBD1 matches at 7 bases. Germline CDR1 reads MNHEY; CDR2 reads SVGEGT. This CDR3 comprises 14 residues. V was pared by 8 bases and J by 3 bases, with 4 bases of the junction left unmatched. The CDR3 bases are TGTGCCAGCGATGCAGGGGGTGGGGCCAACGTCCTGACTTTC. As protein: CASDAGGGANVLTF.

The chain links TRBV6-5 to TRBJ1-2, with D maybe TRBD1 (5 bases). This CDR3 spans 14 amino acids. Trimming stripped 4 bases from V and 0 bases from J, with 9 bases between. Germline V CDR1 and CDR2: MNHEY, SVGAGI. CDR3 protein: CASSSWGPNYGYTF. The CDR3 nucleotides are TGTGCCAGCAGTTCCTGGGGCCCTAACTATGGCTACACCTTC.

The J gene is TRBJ2-4, the V gene TRBV7-9, with 8 positions matching TRBD2. The germline gives CDR1 SEHNR, CDR2 FQNEAQ (reference sequence). Trimming at V came to 5 bases and at J to 7 bases, leaving 4 bases not matched to a gene. CDR3 length: 13 amino acids. The DNA of the CDR3 is TGTGCCAGCAGCGATCGGGGGGGGAACATTCAGTACTTC. Translating it yields CASSDRGGNIQYF.

CDR3 bases: TGTGCTAGTGGTACGCCACCTCAGCCCCAGCATTTT. This codes for CASGTPPQPQHF. The V call is TRBV12-5, the J call TRBJ1-5; D gene unclear. Germline assignment: CDR1 LGHNT and CDR2 FRNRAP. This CDR3 comprises 12 residues. V lost 5 bases to trimming and J lost 6 bases, with 8 bases between them. The full variable domain, in which reference TRBV12-5 and TRBJ1-5 provide the parts outside the CDR3, is DARVTQTPRHKVTEMGQEVTMRCQPILGHNTVFWYRQTMMQGLELLAYFRNRAPLDDSGMPKDRFSAEMPDATLATLKIQPSEPRDSAVYFCASGTPPQPQHFGDGTRLSIL.

The table lists this clonotype with a few counts. CDR3 coding DNA: TGTGCCAGCAGTGACTCGGGACACAATGAGCAGTTCTTC. It translates to CASSDSGHNEQFF. This chain joins TRBV6-4 and TRBJ2-1, with D perhaps TRBD1 or TRBD2 (5 bases each). Germline V gene data show CDR1 as MRHNA and CDR2 as SNTAGT. The CDR3 covers 13 residues. Trimming removed 0 bases at V and 5 bases at J, with 5 bases between.